This T cell receptor (beta chain) was documented in a study of blood T cell repertoires in COVID-19. The assay was immunoSEQ multiplex PCR, and TCRdb's table has in-frame clones only and misses some. The data show about 160,000 clones, with less than 90% seen just once and 3.5% to 4% held by the top ten. This clone was observed a few times. Germline V gene data show CDR1 as MGHDK and CDR2 as SYGVNS. The CDR3 spans 16 residues. Trimming took 3 bases from V and 7 from J, leaving 22 bases between them. This TCR derives from a woman in her sixties or seventies with acute or convalescent COVID-19. The chain recombines TRBV25-1 with TRBJ2-7, with D perhaps matching TRBD2 (6 bases). Sequencing was carried out using peripheral blood. The CDR3 coding sequence is TGTGCCAGCAGTGACCCGAGGGACTTCCCTACGATTGAGCAGTACTTC. Its protein is CASSDPRDFPTIEQYF.